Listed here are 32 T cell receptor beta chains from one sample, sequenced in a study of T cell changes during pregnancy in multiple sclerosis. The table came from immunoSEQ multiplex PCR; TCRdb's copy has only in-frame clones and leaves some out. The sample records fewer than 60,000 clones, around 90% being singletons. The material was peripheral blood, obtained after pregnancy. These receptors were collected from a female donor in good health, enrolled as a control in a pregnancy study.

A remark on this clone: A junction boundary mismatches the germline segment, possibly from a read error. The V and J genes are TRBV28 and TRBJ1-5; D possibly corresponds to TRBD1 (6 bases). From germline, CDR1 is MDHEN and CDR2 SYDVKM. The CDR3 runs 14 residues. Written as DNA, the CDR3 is TGTGCCAGCAGGGCAACAGGGAGCACTCAGCCCCAGCATTTT. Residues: CASRATGSTQPQHF.

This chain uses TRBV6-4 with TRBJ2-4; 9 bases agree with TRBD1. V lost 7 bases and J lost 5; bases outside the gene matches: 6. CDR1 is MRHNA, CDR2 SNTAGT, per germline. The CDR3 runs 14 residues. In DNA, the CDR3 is TGTGCCAGCACCGGGACAGGGTGGGAAAACATTCAGTACTTC. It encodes CASTGTGWENIQYF.

Here the CDR3 reads CASSYRGREETQYF. DNA of the CDR3: TGTGCCAGCAGTTACCGGGGGAGGGAAGAGACCCAGTACTTC. The chain employs TRBV6-5 and TRBJ2-5, with 7 bases aligning to TRBD2. The V segment lost 2 bases and the J segment 3 bases; nucleotides outside the gene matches: 3. The CDR3 sequence is 14 residues long. Germline assignment: CDR1 MNHEY and CDR2 SVGAGI.

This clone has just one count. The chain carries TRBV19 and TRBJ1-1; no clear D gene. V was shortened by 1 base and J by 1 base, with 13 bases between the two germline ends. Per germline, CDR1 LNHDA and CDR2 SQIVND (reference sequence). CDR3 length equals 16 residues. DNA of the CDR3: TGTGCCAGTAGTATAGGTTCCTTTTGGAGGAACACTGAAGCTTTCTTT. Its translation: CASSIGSFWRNTEAFF.

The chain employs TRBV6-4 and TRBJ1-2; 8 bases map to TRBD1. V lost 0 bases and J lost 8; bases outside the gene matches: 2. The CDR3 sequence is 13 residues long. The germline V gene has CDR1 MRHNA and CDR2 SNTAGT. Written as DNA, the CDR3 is TGTGCCAGCAGTGACTCGACAGGGGACGGCTACACCTTC. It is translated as CASSDSTGDGYTF.

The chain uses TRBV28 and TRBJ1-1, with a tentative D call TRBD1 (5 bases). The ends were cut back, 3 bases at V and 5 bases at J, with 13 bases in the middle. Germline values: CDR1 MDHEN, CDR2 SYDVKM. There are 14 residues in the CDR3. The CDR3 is CASSFPVRATEAFF. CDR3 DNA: TGTGCCAGCAGTTTTCCAGTCAGGGCTACTGAAGCTTTCTTT.

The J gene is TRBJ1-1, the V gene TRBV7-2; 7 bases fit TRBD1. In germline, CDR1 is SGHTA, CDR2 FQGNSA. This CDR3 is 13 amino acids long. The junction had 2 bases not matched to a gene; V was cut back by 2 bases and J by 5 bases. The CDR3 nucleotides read TGTGCCAGCAGCTTAAGCAGGGGGACTGAAGCTTTCTTT. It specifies CASSLSRGTEAFF.

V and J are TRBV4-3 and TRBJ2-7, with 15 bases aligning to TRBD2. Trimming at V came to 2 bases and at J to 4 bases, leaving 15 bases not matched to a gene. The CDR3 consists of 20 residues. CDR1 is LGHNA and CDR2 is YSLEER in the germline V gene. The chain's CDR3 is CASSQKDPGTSGRFLYEQYF. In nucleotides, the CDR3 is TGCGCCAGCAGCCAAAAAGATCCCGGGACTAGCGGGAGGTTCTTATACGAGCAGTACTTC.

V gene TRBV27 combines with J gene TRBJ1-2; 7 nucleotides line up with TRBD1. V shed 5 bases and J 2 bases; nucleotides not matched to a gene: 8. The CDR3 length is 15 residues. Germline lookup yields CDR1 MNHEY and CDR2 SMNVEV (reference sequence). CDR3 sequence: CASSPGGQRNYGYTF. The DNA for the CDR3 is TGTGCCAGCAGTCCCGGGGGACAGCGGAACTATGGCTACACCTTC.

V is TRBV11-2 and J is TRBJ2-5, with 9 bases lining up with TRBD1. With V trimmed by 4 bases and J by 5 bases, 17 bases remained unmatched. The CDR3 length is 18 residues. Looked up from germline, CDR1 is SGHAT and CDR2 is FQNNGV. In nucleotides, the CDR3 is TGTGCCAGCAGCTCCCTTTTTCGGACAGGGGAGTTTGGGGAGACCCAGTACTTC. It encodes CASSSLFRTGEFGETQYF. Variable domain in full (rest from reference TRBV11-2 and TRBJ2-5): EAGVAQSPRYKIIEKRQSVAFWCNPISGHATLYWYQQILGQGPKLLIQFQNNGVVDDSQLPKDRFSAERLKGVDSTLKIQPAKLEDSAVYLCASSSLFRTGEFGETQYFGPGTRLLVL.

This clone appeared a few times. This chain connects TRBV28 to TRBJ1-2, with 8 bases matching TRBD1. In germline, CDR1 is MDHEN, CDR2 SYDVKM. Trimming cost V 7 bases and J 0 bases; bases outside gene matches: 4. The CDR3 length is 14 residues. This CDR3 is CASNQDRANYGYTF. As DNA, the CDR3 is TGTGCCAGCAACCAGGACAGGGCTAACTATGGCTACACCTTC.

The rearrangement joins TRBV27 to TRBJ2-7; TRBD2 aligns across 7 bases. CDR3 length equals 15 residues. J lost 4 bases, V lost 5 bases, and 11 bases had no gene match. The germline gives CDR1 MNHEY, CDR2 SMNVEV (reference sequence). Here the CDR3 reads CASSIIPGGPYEQYF. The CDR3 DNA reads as TGTGCCAGCAGTATCATTCCGGGAGGCCCATACGAGCAGTACTTC.

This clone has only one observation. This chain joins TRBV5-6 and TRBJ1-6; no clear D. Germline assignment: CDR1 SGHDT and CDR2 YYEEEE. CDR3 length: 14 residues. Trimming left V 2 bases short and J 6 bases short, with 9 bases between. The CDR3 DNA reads TGTGCCAGCAGCTTAGAGGGATCTAATTCACCCCTCCACTTT. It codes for CASSLEGSNSPLHF.

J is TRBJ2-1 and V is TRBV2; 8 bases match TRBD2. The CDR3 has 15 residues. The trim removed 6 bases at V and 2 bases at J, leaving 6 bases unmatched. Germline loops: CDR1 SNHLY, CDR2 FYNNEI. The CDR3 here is CASRDIAGPYNEQFF. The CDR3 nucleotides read TGTGCCAGCAGGGATATAGCGGGACCCTACAATGAGCAGTTCTTC.

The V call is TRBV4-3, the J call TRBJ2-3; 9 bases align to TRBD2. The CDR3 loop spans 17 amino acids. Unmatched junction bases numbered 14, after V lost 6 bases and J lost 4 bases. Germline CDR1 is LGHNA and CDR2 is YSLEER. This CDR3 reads CASSHLSAGGPADTQYF. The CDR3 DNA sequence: TGCGCCAGCAGTCATTTGTCGGCGGGAGGGCCGGCAGATACGCAGTATTTT.

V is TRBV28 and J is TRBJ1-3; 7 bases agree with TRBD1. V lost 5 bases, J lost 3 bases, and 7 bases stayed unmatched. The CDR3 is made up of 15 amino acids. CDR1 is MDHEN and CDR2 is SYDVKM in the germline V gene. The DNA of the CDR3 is TGTGCCAGCAGTCCGCCGGGACAGTATGGAAACACCATATATTTT. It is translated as CASSPPGQYGNTIYF. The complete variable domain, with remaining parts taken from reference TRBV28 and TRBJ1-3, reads DVKVTQSSRYLVKRTGEKVFLECVQDMDHENMFWYRQDPGLGLRLIYFSYDVKMKEKGDIPEGYSVSREKKERFSLILESASTNQTSMYLCASSPPGQYGNTIYFGEGSWLTVV.

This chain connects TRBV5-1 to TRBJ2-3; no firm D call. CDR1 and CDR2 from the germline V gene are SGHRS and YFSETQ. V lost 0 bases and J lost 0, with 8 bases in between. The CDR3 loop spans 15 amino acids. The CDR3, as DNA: TGCGCCAGCAGCTTGGCTCAGGCCAGCACAGATACGCAGTATTTT. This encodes CASSLAQASTDTQYF.

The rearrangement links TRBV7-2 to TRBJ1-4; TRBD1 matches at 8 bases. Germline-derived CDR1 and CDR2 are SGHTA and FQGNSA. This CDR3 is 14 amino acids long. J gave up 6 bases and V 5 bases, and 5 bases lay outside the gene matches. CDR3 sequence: CASSPGGSHEKLFF. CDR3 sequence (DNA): TGTGCCAGCAGCCCAGGGGGCTCGCATGAAAAACTGTTTTTT.

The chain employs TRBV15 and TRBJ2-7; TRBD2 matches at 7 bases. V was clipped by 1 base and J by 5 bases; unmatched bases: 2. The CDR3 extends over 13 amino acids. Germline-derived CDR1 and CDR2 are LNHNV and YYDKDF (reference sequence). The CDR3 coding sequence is TGTGCCACCAGCAGAGGCGGGAGCCACGAGCAGTACTTC. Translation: CATSRGGSHEQYF.

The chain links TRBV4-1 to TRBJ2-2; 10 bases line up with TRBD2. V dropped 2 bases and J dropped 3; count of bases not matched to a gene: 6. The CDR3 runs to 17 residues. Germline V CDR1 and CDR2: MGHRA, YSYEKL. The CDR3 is CASSQFQRGGHTGELFF. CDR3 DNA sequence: TGCGCCAGCAGCCAATTCCAGCGGGGGGGCCACACCGGGGAGCTGTTTTTT.

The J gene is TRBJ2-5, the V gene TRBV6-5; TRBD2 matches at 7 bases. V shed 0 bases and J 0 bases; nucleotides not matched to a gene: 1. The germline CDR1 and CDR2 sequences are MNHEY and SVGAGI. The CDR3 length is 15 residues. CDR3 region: CASSYSGGDQETQYF. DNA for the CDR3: TGTGCCAGCAGTTACTCTGGGGGGGACCAAGAGACCCAGTACTTC.

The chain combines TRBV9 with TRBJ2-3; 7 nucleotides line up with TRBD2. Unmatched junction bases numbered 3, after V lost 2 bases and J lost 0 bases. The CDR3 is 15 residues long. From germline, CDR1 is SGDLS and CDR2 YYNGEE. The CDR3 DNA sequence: TGTGCCAGCAGCGTCTGGGGAGGGAGCACAGATACGCAGTATTTT. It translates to CASSVWGGSTDTQYF. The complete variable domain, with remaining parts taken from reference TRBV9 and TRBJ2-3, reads DSGVTQTPKHLITATGQRVTLRCSPRSGDLSVYWYQQSLDQGLQFLIQYYNGEERAKGNILERFSAQQFPDLHSELNLSSLELGDSALYFCASSVWGGSTDTQYFGPGTRLTVL.

DNA for the CDR3: TGTGCCAGCAGCTTATGGACAGAGGTGAACACTGAAGCTTTCTTT. It encodes CASSLWTEVNTEAFF. This chain links TRBV11-2 with TRBJ1-1; TRBD1 is a possible D gene (6 bases). The CDR3 contains 15 residues. V lost 2 bases and J 0 bases, leaving 10 bases between the germline ends. From germline, CDR1 is SGHAT and CDR2 FQNNGV.

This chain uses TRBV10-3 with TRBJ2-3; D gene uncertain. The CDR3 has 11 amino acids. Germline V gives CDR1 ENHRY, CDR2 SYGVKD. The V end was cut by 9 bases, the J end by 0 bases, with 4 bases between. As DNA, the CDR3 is TGTGCCATATCTAGCACAGATACGCAGTATTTT. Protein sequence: CAISSTDTQYF.

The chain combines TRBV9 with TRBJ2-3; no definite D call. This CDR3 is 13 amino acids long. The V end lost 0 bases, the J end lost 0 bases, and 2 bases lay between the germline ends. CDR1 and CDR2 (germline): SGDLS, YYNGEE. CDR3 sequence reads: CASSVVSTDTQYF. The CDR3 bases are TGTGCCAGCAGCGTAGTAAGCACAGATACGCAGTATTTT.

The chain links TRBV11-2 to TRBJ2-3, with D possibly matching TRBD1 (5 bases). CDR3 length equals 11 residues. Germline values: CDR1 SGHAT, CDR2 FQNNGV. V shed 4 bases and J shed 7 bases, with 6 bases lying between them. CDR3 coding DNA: TGTGCCAGCAGCTCAGGGTATACGCAGTATTTT. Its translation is CASSSGYTQYF.

CDR3 coding DNA: TGTGCCAGCAGTACCTCGGGACACGGGTTTTATGGCTACACCTTC. It codes for CASSTSGHGFYGYTF. The chain is built from TRBV27 and TRBJ1-2; maybe TRBD1 (6 bases). Germline lookup yields CDR1 MNHEY and CDR2 SMNVEV (reference sequence). The CDR3 is made up of 15 amino acids. V was pared by 5 bases and J by 5 bases, with 18 bases between.

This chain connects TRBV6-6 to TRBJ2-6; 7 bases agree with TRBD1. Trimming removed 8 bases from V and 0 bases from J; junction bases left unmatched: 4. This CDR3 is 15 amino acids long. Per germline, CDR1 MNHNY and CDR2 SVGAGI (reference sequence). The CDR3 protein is CASVGQSSGANVLTF. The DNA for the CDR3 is TGTGCCAGCGTGGGACAGAGCTCTGGGGCCAACGTCCTGACTTTC.

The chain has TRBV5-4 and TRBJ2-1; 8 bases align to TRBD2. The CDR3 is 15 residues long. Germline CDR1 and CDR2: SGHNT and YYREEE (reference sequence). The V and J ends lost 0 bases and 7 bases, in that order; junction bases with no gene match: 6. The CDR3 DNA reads TGTGCCAGCAGCTTGGTCGGGAGGGCCAGGAATGAGCAGTTCTTC. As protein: CASSLVGRARNEQFF.

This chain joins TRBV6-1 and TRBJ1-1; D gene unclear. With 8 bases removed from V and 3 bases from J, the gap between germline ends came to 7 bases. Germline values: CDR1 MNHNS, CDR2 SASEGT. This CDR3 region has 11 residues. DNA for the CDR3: TGTGCCAGCGTGGACTACACTGAAGCTTTCTTT. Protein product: CASVDYTEAFF.

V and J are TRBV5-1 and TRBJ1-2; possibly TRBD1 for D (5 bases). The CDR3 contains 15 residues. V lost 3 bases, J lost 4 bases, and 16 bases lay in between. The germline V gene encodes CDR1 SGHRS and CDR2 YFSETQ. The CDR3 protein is CASSSGGSRGYGYTF. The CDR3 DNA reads TGCGCCAGCAGCTCCGGGGGGTCCCGCGGCTATGGCTACACCTTC. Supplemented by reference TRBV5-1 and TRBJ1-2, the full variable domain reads KAGVTQTPRYLIKTRGQQVTLSCSPISGHRSVSWYQQTPGQGLQFLFEYFSETQRNKGNFPGRFSGRQFSNSRSEMNVSTLELGDSALYLCASSSGGSRGYGYTFGSGTRLTVV.

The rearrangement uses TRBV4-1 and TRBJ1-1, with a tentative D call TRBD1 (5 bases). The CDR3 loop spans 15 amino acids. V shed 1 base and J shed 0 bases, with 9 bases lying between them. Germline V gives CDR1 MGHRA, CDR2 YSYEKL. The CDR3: CASSQGEGVNTEAFF. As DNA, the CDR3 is TGCGCCAGCAGCCAAGGAGAAGGGGTGAACACTGAAGCTTTCTTT.